These 10 T cell receptor beta chains were sequenced from one sample in a study of T cell repertoires in cytomegalovirus infection. A single record per CDR3 protein comes from TCRdb applying MiXCR to the reads. Among almost 500,000 distinct CDR3 sequences, 10% to 12% were seen once, and the ten largest hold roughly a tenth. Sequencing input: PBMCs. The receptors were sampled from a human donor in good health (CMV status not recorded). Some clones in this sample may be carry-over from other donors' samples.

Ten or more counts support this clonotype. V and J are TRBV5-1 and TRBJ2-7; D may be TRBD2 (5 bases). CDR3 length equals 17 residues. CDR1 and CDR2 from the germline V gene are SGHRS and YFSETQ. V lost 0 bases, J lost 5 bases, and 21 bases lay in between. DNA of the CDR3: TGCGCCAGCAGCTTGGATAATTTTCGGCCAGGAGGTAACGAGCAGTACTTC. It translates to CASSLDNFRPGGNEQYF.

This clonotype was seen repeatedly, ten times or more. The chain uses TRBV5-6 and TRBJ1-4; no reliable D call. The CDR3 is made up of 14 amino acids. From germline, CDR1 is SGHDT and CDR2 YYEEEE. Trimming took 1 base from V and 8 from J, leaving 12 bases between them. The CDR3 loop is CASSLSLGQEKLFF. The CDR3 DNA follows: TGTGCCAGCAGCTTGTCCCTAGGGCAAGAAAAACTGTTTTTT.

This clonotype came up many times. The chain is built from TRBV25-1 and TRBJ2-1, with 11 bases that match TRBD2. V gave up 6 bases and J gave up 3 bases; unmatched junction bases: 10. The V gene's germline CDR1 is MGHDK and CDR2 SYGVNS. This CDR3 is built from 17 residues. CDR3 bases: TGTGCCAGCAGAGGTAGCGGGAGGGCCAAGGGCTACAATGAGCAGTTCTTC. Translated: CASRGSGRAKGYNEQFF.

This chain connects TRBV5-1 to TRBJ2-5; D is uncertain. Trimming left V 1 base short and J 6 bases short, with 4 bases between. Germline V gene lookup returns CDR1 SGHRS and CDR2 YFSETQ. This CDR3 region has 11 residues. The CDR3 DNA reads as TGCGCCAGCAGCTTGACCCAGACCCAGTACTTC. Translating gives CASSLTQTQYF.

This clonotype was found many times. The chain recombines TRBV7-2 with TRBJ2-5; D not certain. Germline V gene lookup returns CDR1 SGHTA and CDR2 FQGNSA. The ends were cut back, 2 bases at V and 5 bases at J, with 12 bases in the middle. CDR3 length: 14 amino acids. The CDR3 reads CASSLKLGWETQYF. The CDR3, as DNA: TGTGCCAGCAGCTTAAAGCTAGGGTGGGAGACCCAGTACTTC.

The V gene is TRBV9, the J gene TRBJ1-2, with 7 bases matching TRBD1. Trimming removed 3 bases from V and 6 bases from J; junction bases left unmatched: 8. CDR1 and CDR2 from the germline V gene are SGDLS and YYNGEE. This CDR3 is built from 14 residues. DNA for the CDR3: TGTGCCAGCAGCGCAAATACAGGGGAGGATGGCTACACCTTC. Its translation is CASSANTGEDGYTF.

At least ten counts were recorded for this clonotype. This sequence joins TRBV7-9 and TRBJ2-2; the D is unclear. The germline CDR1 and CDR2 sequences are SEHNR and FQNEAQ (reference sequence). This CDR3 spans 14 amino acids. V shed 1 base and J shed 4 bases, with 7 bases lying between them. The CDR3 DNA sequence: TGTGCCAGCAGCTTAGAAGGCGGCACCGGGGAGCTGTTTTTT. Its protein is CASSLEGGTGELFF. Together with reference TRBV7-9 and TRBJ2-2, the CDR3 gives the full variable domain: DTGVSQNPRHKITKRGQNVTFRCDPISEHNRLYWYRQTLGQGPEFLTYFQNEAQLEKSRLLSDRFSAERPKGSFSTLEIQRTEQGDSAMYLCASSLEGGTGELFFGEGSRLTVL.

This clonotype was recorded many times. V usage is TRBV7-9 and J usage is TRBJ2-1, with TRBD1 matching over 8 bases. After removal of 5 bases from V and 9 bases from J, the junction contained 9 bases not matched to a gene. Per germline, CDR1 SEHNR and CDR2 FQNEAQ (reference sequence). CDR3 length equals 14 residues. DNA for the CDR3: TGTGCCAGCAGCAAGACAGGGGATGCGGCTGAGCAGTTCTTC. It yields the protein CASSKTGDAAEQFF. The full variable domain, rest sourced from reference TRBV7-9 and TRBJ2-1, is DTGVSQNPRHKITKRGQNVTFRCDPISEHNRLYWYRQTLGQGPEFLTYFQNEAQLEKSRLLSDRFSAERPKGSFSTLEIQRTEQGDSAMYLCASSKTGDAAEQFFGPGTRLTVL.

The rearrangement joins TRBV20-1 to TRBJ2-1, with a tentative D call TRBD2 (6 bases). Germline lookup yields CDR1 DFQATT and CDR2 SNEGSKA (reference sequence). The CDR3 runs 16 residues. The V gene lost 1 base and the J gene lost 4 bases, with 17 bases spanning the gap. The CDR3: CSARVRTGVEYNEQFF. CDR3 nucleotide sequence: TGCAGTGCTAGAGTGAGAACGGGAGTGGAGTACAATGAGCAGTTCTTC.

There are many counts of this clonotype. The CDR3 region has the DNA TGTGCCAGCAGTTTATCAGCGGGAGGGCCACGTACAGGGCAAGAGACCCAGTACTTC. The encoded protein is CASSLSAGGPRTGQETQYF. The V and J genes are TRBV28 and TRBJ2-5, with TRBD2 identical over 10 bases. Unmatched junction bases numbered 13, after V lost 1 base and J lost 2 bases. The CDR3 is made up of 19 amino acids. The germline V gene has CDR1 MDHEN and CDR2 SYDVKM.